What follows are 11 T cell receptor beta chains derived from one specimen sequenced in a study of cytotoxic CD8 clonotypes in ibrutinib-treated CLL. This table comes from immunoSEQ multiplex PCR, and its TCRdb copy is limited to in-frame clones, with some not included. Of about 200,000 clones listed, about three quarters are singletons. Sequenced here: PBMCs, sampled after 12 months of ibrutinib treatment. The origin of the receptors is a human donor with chronic lymphocytic leukemia.

The rearrangement links TRBV6-6 to TRBJ2-7; no reliable D call. The V end was cut by 1 base, the J end by 1 base, with 5 bases between. From germline, CDR1 is MNHNY and CDR2 SVGAGI (reference sequence). The CDR3 runs 13 residues. The CDR3: CASSYLSSYEQYF. CDR3 in DNA: TGTGCCAGCAGTTACTTATCTTCCTACGAGCAGTACTTC.

This chain connects TRBV6-5 to TRBJ1-2; D is perhaps TRBD1 (6 bases). The CDR3 contains 15 residues. Germline V gives CDR1 MNHEY, CDR2 SVGAGI. V lost 6 bases to trimming and J lost 1 base, with 15 bases between them. The CDR3 nucleotides read TGTGCCAGCAGCCGCACATACAGGGATAACTATGGCTACACCTTC. Translation: CASSRTYRDNYGYTF.

The genes are TRBV5-1 and TRBJ1-2; 8 bases are shared with TRBD1. CDR1 is SGHRS, CDR2 YFSETQ, per germline. The trim removed 0 bases at V and 3 bases at J, leaving 7 bases unmatched. CDR3 length: 16 residues. CDR3 coding DNA: TGCGCCAGCAGCTTGGCCGGCGCAGGGGGCGACTATGGCTACACCTTC. This gives the protein CASSLAGAGGDYGYTF.

Only one count was recorded for this clone. The rearrangement links TRBV5-5 to TRBJ1-5; TRBD1 agrees at 7 bases. This CDR3 has 16 residues. The ends lost 1 base at V and 1 base at J; junction bases unmatched: 5. Germline V gene sequence: CDR1 SGHKS, CDR2 YYEKEE (reference sequence). The CDR3 nucleotides read TGTGCCAGCAGCTTGACGGAGGGGGCAAGCAATCAGCCCCAGCATTTT. Encoded protein: CASSLTEGASNQPQHF.

The chain links TRBV5-6 to TRBJ1-2; 7 bases line up with TRBD1. Germline assignment: CDR1 SGHDT and CDR2 YYEEEE. The trim removed 4 bases at V and 5 bases at J, leaving 8 bases unmatched. There are 14 residues in the CDR3. The DNA of the CDR3 is TGTGCCAGCAGCCAAGGGACAGTGCTATATGGCTACACCTTC. This encodes CASSQGTVLYGYTF.

In its sample, this clone was seen a few times. CDR3 DNA sequence: TGTGCCAGCAGTTTATTACGGTCGCATGAGCAGTTCTTC. Its translation is CASSLLRSHEQFF. The rearrangement joins TRBV28 to TRBJ2-1; D not certain. CDR3 length: 13 amino acids. The V end lost 1 base, the J end lost 8 bases, and 9 bases lay between the germline ends. Germline lookup yields CDR1 MDHEN and CDR2 SYDVKM.

CDR3 in amino acids: CASSQQSGRGYEQYF. The CDR3 region has the DNA TGTGCCAGCAGCCAACAAAGCGGGAGAGGATACGAGCAGTACTTC. The V and J genes are TRBV4-2 and TRBJ2-7; 8 positions agree with TRBD2. Germline V gene lookup returns CDR1 LGHNA and CDR2 YNFKEQ. There are 15 residues in the CDR3. The trim removed 2 bases at V and 4 bases at J, leaving 7 bases unmatched.

Regarding this clone: No DNA is shown, since the ends of the CDR3 on it are uncertain; the CDR3 is the one TCRdb lists. The chain recombines TRBV7-5 with TRBJ1-1. TRBV7-5 is noted as a pseudogene. The CDR3 adds up to 14 amino acids, both ends counted. The CDR3 protein is CVRSVGTGNTEAFF.

The gene calls are TRBV6-5 and TRBJ2-7; possibly TRBD1 for D (6 bases). Germline assignment: CDR1 MNHEY and CDR2 SVGAGI. The CDR3 consists of 15 residues. The germline V and J ends were trimmed by 5 bases and 7 bases, with 21 bases remaining between them. Written as DNA, the CDR3 is TGTGCCAGCAGTCGCCCTACCACTCAGGGGCGGGAGCAGTACTTC. It is translated as CASSRPTTQGREQYF.

This chain connects TRBV6-5 to TRBJ1-6; D perhaps matches TRBD1 (6 bases). The CDR3 is made up of 16 amino acids. Trimming shortened V by 0 bases and J by 7 bases, and 13 bases separated the two germline ends. Per the germline V gene, CDR1 is MNHEY and CDR2 is SVGAGI. DNA of the CDR3: TGTGCCAGCAGTTACTCGAGGGGGTTAGGCAATTCACCCCTCCACTTT. It encodes CASSYSRGLGNSPLHF.

V gene TRBV7-8 combines with J gene TRBJ2-1, with 7 bases matching TRBD2. Trimming took 5 bases from V and 3 from J; bases not matched to a gene: 7. The germline V gene has CDR1 SGHVS and CDR2 FQNEAQ. The CDR3 has 15 residues. The CDR3 reads CASSVGTNGYNEQFF. Written as DNA, the CDR3 is TGTGCCAGCAGCGTCGGGACTAATGGCTACAATGAGCAGTTCTTC. The full variable domain, rest sourced from reference TRBV7-8 and TRBJ2-1, is GAGVSQSPRYKVAKRGQDVALRCDPISGHVSLFWYQQALGQGPEFLTYFQNEAQLDKSGLPSDRFFAERPEGSVSTLKIQRTQQEDSAVYLCASSVGTNGYNEQFFGPGTRLTVL.